The present TCR beta chain was sequenced within a study of shared clonotypes between healthy human individuals. Here immunoSEQ multiplex PCR was the method, and the copy in TCRdb shows in-frame clones only, minus some. The sample includes some 2,000,000 clones, under 97% of them seen just once. Comments on this clone: Mismatch with germline at one junction end may stem from a read error.

Germline loops: CDR1 PRHDT, CDR2 FYEKMQ (reference sequence). The CDR3 has 14 amino acids. This sequence originates from a man younger than 30 in good health. The chain employs TRBV13 and TRBJ1-2; a possible D gene is TRBD1 (5 bases). The sequencing sample was made of naive CD4+ T cells sorted from blood. Subset in this sample: CD45RA+ positively selected. The chain's CDR3 is CASSAYRFNSGYTF. The CDR3 DNA sequence: TGTGCCAGCAGCGCCTACAGGTTTAACTCTGGCTACACCTTC.